This TCR beta chain was found in a study of T cells after posttransplantation cyclophosphamide. Assay used: immunoSEQ multiplex PCR; TCRdb lists only in-frame clones, some missing. The sample was found to contain 20,000 to 25,000 clones, and every one recurs. In this sample, this clone turned up many times. Its antigen is not identified. Study findings and constraints: Tissue-infiltrating T cells from skin or gut overlapped little with blood T cells. TRB clonality was highly associated with recipient CMV seropositivity and reactivation.

Germline-derived CDR1 and CDR2 are MNHNS and SASEGT. V lost 2 bases, J lost 1 base, and 9 bases lay in between. CDR3 size: 15 residues. This related bone marrow graft donor gave peripheral blood on the day of marrow donation. The source is a woman in her fifties or sixties in good health, CMV-negative, and a related stem cell transplant donor. The V and J genes are TRBV6-1 and TRBJ1-5; D gene uncertain. The sequenced sample consisted of PBMCs. DNA for the CDR3: TGTGCCAGCAGTGAACAGGCCGGCAGCAATCAGCCCCAGCATTTT. As protein: CASSEQAGSNQPQHF.